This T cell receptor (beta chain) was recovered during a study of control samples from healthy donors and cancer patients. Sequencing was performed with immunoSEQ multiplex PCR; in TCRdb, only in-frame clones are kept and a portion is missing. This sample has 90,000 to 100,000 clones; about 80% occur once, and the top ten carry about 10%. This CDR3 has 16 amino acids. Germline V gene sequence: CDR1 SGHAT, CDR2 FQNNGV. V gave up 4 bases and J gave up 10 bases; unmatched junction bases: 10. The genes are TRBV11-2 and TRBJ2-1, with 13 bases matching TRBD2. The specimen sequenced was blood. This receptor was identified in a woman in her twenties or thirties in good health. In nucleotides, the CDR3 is TGTGCCAGCAGCTCGACCACTAGCGGGGGGGCAGGGGAGCAGTTCTTC. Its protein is CASSSTTSGGAGEQFF.